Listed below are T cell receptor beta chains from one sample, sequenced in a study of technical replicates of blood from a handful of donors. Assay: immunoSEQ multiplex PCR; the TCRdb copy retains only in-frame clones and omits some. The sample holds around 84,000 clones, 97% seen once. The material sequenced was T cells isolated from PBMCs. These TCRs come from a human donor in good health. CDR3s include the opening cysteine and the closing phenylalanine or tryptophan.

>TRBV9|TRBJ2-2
CASSVDPSTGELFF
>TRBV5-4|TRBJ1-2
CASSLGQEDGYTF
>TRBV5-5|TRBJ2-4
CASSLPLDRVGNIQYF
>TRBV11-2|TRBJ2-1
CASSWGGREQFF
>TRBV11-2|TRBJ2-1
CASRGLAGSSYNEQFF
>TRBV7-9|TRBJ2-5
CASSLGWDRKISQETQYF
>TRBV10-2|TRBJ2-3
CASGGLAGVGGTDTQYF
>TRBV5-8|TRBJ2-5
CASSRGAGIKTQYF
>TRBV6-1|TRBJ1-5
CASGPQGGSNQPQHF
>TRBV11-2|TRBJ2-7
CASSALGISGRDHSF
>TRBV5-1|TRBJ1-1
CASSPGTGVPTEAFF
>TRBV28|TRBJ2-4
CASSFPILNIQYF
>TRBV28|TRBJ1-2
CASNQKQGGEGYTF
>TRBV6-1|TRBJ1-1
CASSVLSTGTTSMNTEAFF
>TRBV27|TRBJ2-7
CASSSPLNYEQYF
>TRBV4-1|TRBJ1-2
CASSQFMGQGYGYTF
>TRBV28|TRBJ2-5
CASSPKYPVGARETQYF
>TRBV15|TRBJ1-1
CATSRDASTGLAFF
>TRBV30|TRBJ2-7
CAWGQRRYEQYF
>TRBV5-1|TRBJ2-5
CASSLTASGGNQETQYF
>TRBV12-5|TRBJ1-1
CASGQYNTEAFF
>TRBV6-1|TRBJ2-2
CASSEYRGRELFF
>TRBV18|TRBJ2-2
CASSPFSEVAGELFF
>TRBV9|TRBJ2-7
CASAPGTGGYEQYF
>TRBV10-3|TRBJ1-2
CAISVAGDRRGYTF
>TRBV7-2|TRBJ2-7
CASSLEQIYEQYF
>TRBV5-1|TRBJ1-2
CASSLLGAEEGYTF
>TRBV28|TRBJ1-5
CASRTGGTQPQHF
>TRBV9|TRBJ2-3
CASSVLLTDTQYF
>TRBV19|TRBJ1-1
CASSTARQGEAFF
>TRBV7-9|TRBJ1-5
CASSLKGDQPQHF
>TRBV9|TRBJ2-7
CASSVVQGGRPSYEQYF
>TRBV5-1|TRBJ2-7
CASRRSGLADYEQYF
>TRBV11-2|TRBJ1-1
CASSPMTGEAFF
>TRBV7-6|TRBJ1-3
CASSLEARNTIYF
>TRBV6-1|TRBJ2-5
CASSRREWETQYF
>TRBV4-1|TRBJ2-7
CASSQDNLGLVYEQYF
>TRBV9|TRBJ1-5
CASSVGTGPPNQPQHF
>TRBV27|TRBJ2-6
CASRQKGAGANVLTF
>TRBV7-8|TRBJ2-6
CASSVDRISSGANVLTF
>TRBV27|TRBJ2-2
CASSFHREPTGELFF
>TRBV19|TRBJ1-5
CASSIGQVSNQPQHF
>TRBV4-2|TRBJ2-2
CASSQRSLDSWTGELFF
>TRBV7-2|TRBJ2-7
CASSHRGSGLRYEQYF
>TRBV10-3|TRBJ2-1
CAISGTSVYNEQFF
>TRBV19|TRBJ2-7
CASSWTDSYEQYF
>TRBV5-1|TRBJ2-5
CASSLVNWDSSRETQYF
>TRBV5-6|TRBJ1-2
CASNRQGHGYTF
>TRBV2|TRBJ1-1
CASSETVTRTNTEAFF
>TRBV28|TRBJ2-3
CASSFLTGRTDTQYF
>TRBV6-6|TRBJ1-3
CASSSPGSSGNTIYF
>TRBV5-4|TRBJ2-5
CASSFRGGEETQYF
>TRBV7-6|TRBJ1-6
CASSARSSPLHF
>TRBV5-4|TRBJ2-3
CASSLARAGGGLILTDTQYF
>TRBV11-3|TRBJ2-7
CASSVQNWDSSYEQYF
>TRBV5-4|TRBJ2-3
CASSTGDRDTQYF
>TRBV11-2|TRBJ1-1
CASSFTPGQGNTEAFF